Each of the 13 T cell receptor beta chains below was sequenced from the same sample in a study of beta chain features in type 1 diabetes. Antigens of these TCRs are unknown. Study conclusions and caveats: Type 1 diabetes patients had moderately but significantly shorter TCRB CDR3s in all four CD4+ subsets.

The study reverse transcribed the entire isolated RNA, so it sequenced expressed TCRB transcripts. Measured with immunoSEQ multiplex PCR; TCRdb has only the in-frame clones, and not every one. Counted here are roughly 290,000 clones, 15% occurring once; the ten biggest clones make up roughly 0.015%. The sample comprised naive CD4+ T cells from blood. The receptors derive from a man aged 18 to 30 with type 1 diabetes.

This clone was seen a handful of times. V and J are TRBV28 and TRBJ1-5, with a weak D call TRBD1 (6 bases). The CDR3 is 13 residues long. Germline loops: CDR1 MDHEN, CDR2 SYDVKM. Trimming shortened V by 11 bases and J by 4 bases, and 15 bases separated the two germline ends. The CDR3 protein is CAVRGGRNQPQHF. The DNA of the CDR3 is TGTGCCGTCAGGGGAGGGAGAAATCAGCCCCAGCATTTT.

This clone was seen only a few times. The chain links TRBV19 to TRBJ1-5; a weak D match, TRBD1 (5 bases). Germline V gene data show CDR1 as LNHDA and CDR2 as SQIVND (reference sequence). The CDR3 has 15 amino acids. V dropped 4 bases and J dropped 1 base, with 11 bases sitting between them. The CDR3 region has the DNA TGTGCCAGTAGTAAGGCAGGGCAGAGCAATCAGCCCCAGCATTTT. Translated, it gives CASSKAGQSNQPQHF.

A few counts support this clone. The rearrangement joins TRBV2 to TRBJ2-3; TRBD2 is a possible D gene (5 bases). V was trimmed by 2 bases and J by 0 bases, leaving 9 bases between them. This CDR3 contains 15 residues. Germline V gene data show CDR1 as SNHLY and CDR2 as FYNNEI. The chain's CDR3 is CASSERTPSTDTQYF. The CDR3 nucleotides are TGTGCCAGCAGTGAACGGACTCCTAGCACAGATACGCAGTATTTT.

The chain links TRBV29-1 to TRBJ1-2; perhaps TRBD1 as D (6 bases). Germline lookup yields CDR1 SQVTM and CDR2 ANQGSEA. Deletions cut 0 bases from V and 5 bases from J, with 13 bases between. This CDR3 is built from 14 residues. The chain's CDR3 is CSVEDRGAAYGYTF. In nucleotides, the CDR3 is TGCAGCGTTGAAGATCGGGGGGCGGCTTATGGCTACACCTTC.

This clone was found a few times. The V gene is TRBV6-1, the J gene TRBJ2-7; 10 positions match TRBD2. Unmatched junction bases numbered 2, after V lost 1 base and J lost 2 bases. The CDR3 covers 15 residues. Germline lookup yields CDR1 MNHNS and CDR2 SASEGT. CDR3 DNA sequence: TGTGCCAGCAGTGAAGGACTAGCGGGCGCCTACGAGCAGTACTTC. As protein: CASSEGLAGAYEQYF.

This clone showed up just a few times. The chain joins TRBV18 to TRBJ1-1; D unresolved. The V gene's germline CDR1 is KGHSH and CDR2 LQKENI. This CDR3 has 13 residues. Deletions cut 4 bases from V and 4 bases from J, with 10 bases between. The CDR3 nucleotides read TGTGCCAGCTCACTCGGGTATGGCACTGAAGCTTTCTTT. As protein: CASSLGYGTEAFF. Full variable domain (outside the CDR3, taken from reference TRBV18 and TRBJ1-1): NAGVMQNPRHLVRRRGQEARLRCSPMKGHSHVYWYRQLPEEGLKFMVYLQKENIIDESGMPKERFSAEFPKEGPSILRIQQVVRGDSAAYFCASSLGYGTEAFFGQGTRLTVV.

This chain joins TRBV7-9 and TRBJ1-2; no definite D call. Germline CDR1 reads SEHNR; CDR2 reads FQNEAQ (reference sequence). Between the trimmed V and J ends, which lost 2 bases and 5 bases, there was a span of 18 bases. The CDR3 consists of 16 residues. CDR3 in amino acids: CASSLQVRELGYGYTF. The DNA of the CDR3 is TGTGCCAGCAGCTTACAAGTCCGGGAGCTCGGGTATGGCTACACCTTC.

The V and J genes are TRBV30 and TRBJ2-5; tentatively, D is TRBD2 (5 bases). The CDR3 length is 12 residues. The germline V gene has CDR1 GTSNPN and CDR2 SVGIG (reference sequence). V lost 0 bases to trimming and J lost 5 bases, with 7 bases between them. CDR3 DNA: TGTGCCTGGAGTGTACGGAGGGAGACCCAGTACTTC. Its protein product is CAWSVRRETQYF.

This chain uses TRBV4-3 with TRBJ2-5; perhaps TRBD2 as D (6 bases). V lost 4 bases and J lost 5, with 14 bases in between. The CDR3 runs to 14 residues. Germline lookup yields CDR1 LGHNA and CDR2 YSLEER. The CDR3 here is CASSPRLGWETQYF. CDR3 nucleotides: TGCGCCAGCAGCCCTCGACTAGGCTGGGAGACCCAGTACTTC.

The rearrangement uses TRBV6-6 and TRBJ2-7; the match to TRBD2 covers 7 bases. J was trimmed by 5 bases and V by 0 bases; bases with no gene match: 10. The CDR3 spans 16 residues. CDR1 and CDR2 from the germline V gene are MNHNY and SVGAGI (reference sequence). CDR3 coding DNA: TGTGCCAGCAGTTACTCGAAATACGCGGGGGTTGACGAGCAGTACTTC. Its translation: CASSYSKYAGVDEQYF.

This clone was observed a handful of times. V is TRBV5-4 and J is TRBJ2-7, with 8 positions matching TRBD2. The CDR3 length is 13 residues. CDR1 and CDR2 from the germline V gene are SGHNT and YYREEE (reference sequence). V lost 3 bases to trimming and J lost 5 bases; unmatched junction nucleotides: 4. The CDR3: CASSSGLVHEQYF. The DNA for the CDR3 is TGTGCCAGCAGCTCGGGACTAGTCCACGAGCAGTACTTC.

This chain joins TRBV2 and TRBJ2-3, with 11 bases matching TRBD2. V trimming: 3 bases; J trimming: 5 bases; junction bases outside the gene matches: 1. The CDR3 loop spans 14 amino acids. Germline V gene sequence: CDR1 SNHLY, CDR2 FYNNEI. The CDR3 loop reads CASSETSGEDTQYF. The CDR3 bases are TGTGCCAGCAGTGAGACTAGCGGGGAAGATACGCAGTATTTT.

This clone was picked up a small number of times. The rearrangement joins TRBV7-9 to TRBJ2-5, with 13 bases identical to TRBD2. CDR1 and CDR2 from the germline V gene are SEHNR and FQNEAQ (reference sequence). Losses at the gene ends were 3 bases for V and 2 bases for J; bases not matched to a gene: 3. This CDR3 is built from 16 residues. As DNA, the CDR3 is TGTGCCAGCAGCTTCGGACTAGCGGGGGCACAAGAGACCCAGTACTTC. It encodes CASSFGLAGAQETQYF.